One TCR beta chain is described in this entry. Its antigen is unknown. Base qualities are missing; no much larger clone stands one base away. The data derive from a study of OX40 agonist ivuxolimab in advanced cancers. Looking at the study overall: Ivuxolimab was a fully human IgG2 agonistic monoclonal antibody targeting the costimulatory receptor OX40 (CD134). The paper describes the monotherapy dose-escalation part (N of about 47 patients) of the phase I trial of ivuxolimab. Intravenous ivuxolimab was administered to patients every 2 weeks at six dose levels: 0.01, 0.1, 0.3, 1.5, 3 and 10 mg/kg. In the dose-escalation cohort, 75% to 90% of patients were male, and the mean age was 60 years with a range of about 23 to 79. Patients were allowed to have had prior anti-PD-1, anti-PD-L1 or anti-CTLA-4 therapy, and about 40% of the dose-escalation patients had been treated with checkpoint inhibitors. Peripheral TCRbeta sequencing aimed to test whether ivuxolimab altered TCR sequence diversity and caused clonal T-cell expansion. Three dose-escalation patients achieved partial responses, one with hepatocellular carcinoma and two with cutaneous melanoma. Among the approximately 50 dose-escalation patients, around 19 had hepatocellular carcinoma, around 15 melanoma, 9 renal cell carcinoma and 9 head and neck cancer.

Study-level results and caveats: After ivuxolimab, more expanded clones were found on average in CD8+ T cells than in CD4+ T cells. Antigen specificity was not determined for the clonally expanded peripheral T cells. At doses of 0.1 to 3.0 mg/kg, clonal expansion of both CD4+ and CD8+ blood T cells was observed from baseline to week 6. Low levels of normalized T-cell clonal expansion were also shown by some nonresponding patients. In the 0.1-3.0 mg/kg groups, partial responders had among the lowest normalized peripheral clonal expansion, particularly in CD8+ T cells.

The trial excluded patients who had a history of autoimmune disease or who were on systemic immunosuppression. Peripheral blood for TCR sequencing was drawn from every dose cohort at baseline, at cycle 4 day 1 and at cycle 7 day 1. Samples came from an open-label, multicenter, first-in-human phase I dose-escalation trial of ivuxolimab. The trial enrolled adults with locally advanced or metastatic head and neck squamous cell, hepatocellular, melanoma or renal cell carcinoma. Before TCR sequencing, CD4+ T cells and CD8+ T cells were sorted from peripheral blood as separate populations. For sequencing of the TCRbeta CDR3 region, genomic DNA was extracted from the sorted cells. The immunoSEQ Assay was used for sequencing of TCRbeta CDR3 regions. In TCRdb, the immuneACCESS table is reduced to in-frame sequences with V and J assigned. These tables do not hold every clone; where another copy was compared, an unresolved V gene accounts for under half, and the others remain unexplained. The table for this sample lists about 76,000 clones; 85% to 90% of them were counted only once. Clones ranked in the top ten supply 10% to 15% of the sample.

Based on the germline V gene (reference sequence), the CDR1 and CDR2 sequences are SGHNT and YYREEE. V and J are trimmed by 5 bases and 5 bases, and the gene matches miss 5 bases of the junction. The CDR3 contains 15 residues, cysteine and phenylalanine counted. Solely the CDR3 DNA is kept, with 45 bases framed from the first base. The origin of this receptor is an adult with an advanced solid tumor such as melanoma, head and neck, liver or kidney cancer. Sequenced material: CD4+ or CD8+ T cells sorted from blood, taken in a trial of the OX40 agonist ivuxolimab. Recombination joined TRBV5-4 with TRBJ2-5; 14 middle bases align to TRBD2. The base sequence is TGTGCCAGCAGTCGGGGACTAGCGGGAGAGGAGACCCAGTACTTC. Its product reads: CASSRGLAGEETQYF.